Listed below are T cell receptor beta chains from one sample, sequenced in a study of T-cell memory formation after mild COVID-19. TCRdb re-called the 5' RACE reads with MiXCR, one entry per CDR3 protein. The sample consists of hundreds of thousands of distinct CDR3 sequences, about 13% of them appearing once. Source material: PBMCs or a T cell subset sorted from them (not recorded which). These receptors all come from a man between 18 and 35 years old who had mild COVID-19 (a few samples of this study predate the infection). Cell type and time point are not known. Both conserved end residues are part of each CDR3. The D gene is left open where the match is weak. Expanded clones get a size class; other rows say once, few or many, or leave the size out.

D gene: TRBD1; clone size: .; V gene: TRBV11-2; J gene: TRBJ1-3; CDR3 length: 14; CDR3 DNA: TGTGCCAGCAGGGCTACAGGGGCTGGAAACACCATATATTTT; CDR3 protein: CASRATGAGNTIYF
D gene: TRBD2; clone size: few; V gene: TRBV7-2; J gene: TRBJ2-3; CDR3 length: 14; CDR3 DNA: TGTGCCAGCAGCTTGGGGAGGGTCTCAGATACGCAGTATTTT; CDR3 protein: CASSLGRVSDTQYF
D gene: .; clone size: .; V gene: TRBV12-3/TRBV12-4; J gene: TRBJ2-3; CDR3 length: 17; CDR3 DNA: TGTGCCAGCAGTCTCCCAGTAGGGGGTCCCAAGGCAGATACGCAGTATTTT; CDR3 protein: CASSLPVGGPKADTQYF
D gene: TRBD1; clone size: few; V gene: TRBV5-1; J gene: TRBJ2-7; CDR3 length: 16; CDR3 DNA: TGCGCCAGCAGCCCTGGGGACAGGGGGTTTATGGGAGAGCAGTACTTC; CDR3 protein: CASSPGDRGFMGEQYF
D gene: TRBD2; clone size: .; V gene: TRBV5-4; J gene: TRBJ2-1; CDR3 length: 16; CDR3 DNA: TGTGCCAGCAGTCCTAGCGGGGGGGCCTTATACAATGAGCAGTTCTTC; CDR3 protein: CASSPSGGALYNEQFF
D gene: TRBD1; clone size: many; V gene: TRBV7-2; J gene: TRBJ2-6; CDR3 length: 16; CDR3 DNA: TGTGCCAGCAGCTTGACAGGGGGCGCTGGGGCCAACGTCCTGACTTTC; CDR3 protein: CASSLTGGAGANVLTF
D gene: .; clone size: .; V gene: TRBV20-1; J gene: TRBJ2-7; CDR3 length: 12; CDR3 DNA: TGCAGTGCTAGTAGGCAGAACTACGAGCAGTACTTC; CDR3 protein: CSASRQNYEQYF
D gene: .; clone size: .; V gene: TRBV2; J gene: TRBJ2-3; CDR3 length: 17; CDR3 DNA: TGTGCCAGCAGCCGGACAGAGTGGAGAACTAGCACAGATACGCAGTATTTT; CDR3 protein: CASSRTEWRTSTDTQYF
D gene: .; clone size: .; V gene: TRBV11-2; J gene: TRBJ1-1; CDR3 length: 15; CDR3 DNA: TGTGCCAGCAGCTTAGTGGTAGGGGTTGTCACTGAAGCTTTCTTT; CDR3 protein: CASSLVVGVVTEAFF
D gene: TRBD2; clone size: .; V gene: TRBV3-1; J gene: TRBJ2-1; CDR3 length: 14; CDR3 DNA: TGTGCCAGTGGGATTACGGGGGGGCAGAGTGAGCAGTTCTTC; CDR3 protein: CASGITGGQSEQFF
D gene: TRBD2; clone size: few; V gene: TRBV27; J gene: TRBJ2-7; CDR3 length: 13; CDR3 DNA: TGTGCCAGCAGTTTCGCTCGCGGGGGGGAGCAGTACTTC; CDR3 protein: CASSFARGGEQYF
D gene: .; clone size: many; V gene: TRBV14; J gene: TRBJ2-1; CDR3 length: 17; CDR3 DNA: TGTGCCAGCAGCCGCGGGCCGGAGGGAATGTCCTACAATGAGCAGTTCTTC; CDR3 protein: CASSRGPEGMSYNEQFF
D gene: TRBD2; clone size: .; V gene: TRBV28; J gene: TRBJ2-1; CDR3 length: 15; CDR3 DNA: TGTGCCAGCAGTTTTCGGCTAGCGGGGGACAATGAGCAGTTCTTC; CDR3 protein: CASSFRLAGDNEQFF
D gene: .; clone size: few; V gene: TRBV4-3; J gene: TRBJ1-2; CDR3 length: 14; CDR3 DNA: TGCGCCAGCAGCCTAGAGCGTCTTACCTATGGCTACACCTTC; CDR3 protein: CASSLERLTYGYTF
D gene: TRBD1; clone size: many; V gene: TRBV7-6; J gene: TRBJ2-1; CDR3 length: 14; CDR3 DNA: TGTGCCGGGTCTAGGGGGCCAGCCTACAATGAGCAGTTCTTC; CDR3 protein: CAGSRGPAYNEQFF
D gene: .; clone size: .; V gene: TRBV6-2/TRBV6-3; J gene: TRBJ1-6; CDR3 length: 15; CDR3 DNA: TGTGCCAGCAGTTGGGGGGGGGGGCTCAAGGCACCCCTCCACTTT; CDR3 protein: CASSWGGGLKAPLHF
D gene: TRBD1; clone size: few; V gene: TRBV25-1; J gene: TRBJ2-1; CDR3 length: 12; CDR3 DNA: TGTGCCAGCAGTAACGGGGACAGTGAGCAGTTCTTC; CDR3 protein: CASSNGDSEQFF
D gene: .; clone size: .; V gene: TRBV29-1; J gene: TRBJ1-2; CDR3 length: 13; CDR3 DNA: TGCAGCGTTGGACGGGCCCGAGACTATGGCTACACCTTC; CDR3 protein: CSVGRARDYGYTF
D gene: .; clone size: few; V gene: TRBV7-9; J gene: TRBJ2-7; CDR3 length: 13; CDR3 DNA: TGTGCCACTTCCGGGACCCCTTTTTACGAGCAGTACTTC; CDR3 protein: CATSGTPFYEQYF
D gene: TRBD2; clone size: few; V gene: TRBV4-1; J gene: TRBJ2-5; CDR3 length: 16; CDR3 DNA: TGCGCCAGCAGCCAGAGAGCGGGGGACGCTAAAGAGACCCAGTACTTC; CDR3 protein: CASSQRAGDAKETQYF
D gene: TRBD1; clone size: few; V gene: TRBV12-3/TRBV12-4; J gene: TRBJ1-5; CDR3 length: 16; CDR3 DNA: TGTGCCAGCAGTTTATTGGGGGGAGGGGGCAATCACCCCCAGCATTTT; CDR3 protein: CASSLLGGGGNHPQHF
D gene: .; clone size: few; V gene: TRBV5-1; J gene: TRBJ1-2; CDR3 length: 12; CDR3 DNA: TGCGCCAGCAGTTCGGGACGCCCCGGCTACACCTTC; CDR3 protein: CASSSGRPGYTF
D gene: .; clone size: few; V gene: TRBV30; J gene: TRBJ2-7; CDR3 length: 13; CDR3 DNA: TGTGCCTGGGAGACAGGCAGCTCCTACGAGCAGTACTTC; CDR3 protein: CAWETGSSYEQYF
D gene: .; clone size: .; V gene: TRBV12-3/TRBV12-4; J gene: TRBJ2-3; CDR3 length: 13; CDR3 DNA: TGTGCCAGCAGTTTCCCTGACACAGATACGCAGTATTTT; CDR3 protein: CASSFPDTDTQYF
D gene: .; clone size: .; V gene: TRBV6-5; J gene: TRBJ2-7; CDR3 length: 14; CDR3 DNA: TGTGCCAGCAGTACAGGCGGGACAGCCTACGAGCAGTACTTC; CDR3 protein: CASSTGGTAYEQYF
D gene: TRBD2; clone size: .; V gene: TRBV9; J gene: TRBJ2-1; CDR3 length: 16; CDR3 DNA: TGTGCCAGCAGCGTAGCCGGCGGGGGGGCCATTATTGAGCAGTTCTTC; CDR3 protein: CASSVAGGGAIIEQFF
D gene: TRBD1; clone size: few; V gene: TRBV12-3/TRBV12-4; J gene: TRBJ2-1; CDR3 length: 14; CDR3 DNA: TGTGCCAGCAGTCCCCGGACAGGGGAGAATGAGCAGTTCTTC; CDR3 protein: CASSPRTGENEQFF
D gene: .; clone size: .; V gene: TRBV2; J gene: TRBJ2-7; CDR3 length: 15; CDR3 DNA: TGTGCCAGCAGTGACCCGGGACAAGGTCCCTACGAGCAGTACTTC; CDR3 protein: CASSDPGQGPYEQYF
D gene: TRBD2; clone size: .; V gene: TRBV20-1; J gene: TRBJ2-2; CDR3 length: 17; CDR3 DNA: TGCAGTGCTAGAGTAAATAGCGGGGGGCTCTACACCGGGGAGCTGTTTTTT; CDR3 protein: CSARVNSGGLYTGELFF
D gene: TRBD2; clone size: few; V gene: TRBV4-1; J gene: TRBJ2-1; CDR3 length: 15; CDR3 DNA: TGCGCCAGCAGCCAAGGGTCTAGCGGGGGCAATGAGCAGTTCTTC; CDR3 protein: CASSQGSSGGNEQFF
D gene: .; clone size: .; V gene: TRBV12-3/TRBV12-4; J gene: TRBJ2-2; CDR3 length: 15; CDR3 DNA: TGTGCCAGCAGTCGCCCCGGGACCCACGCCGGGGAGCTGTTTTTT; CDR3 protein: CASSRPGTHAGELFF
D gene: .; clone size: .; V gene: TRBV6-5; J gene: TRBJ1-5; CDR3 length: 15; CDR3 DNA: TGTGCCAGCAGATCGTACGGGACACGTAATCAGCCCCAGCATTTT; CDR3 protein: CASRSYGTRNQPQHF
D gene: .; clone size: few; V gene: TRBV4-2; J gene: TRBJ2-7; CDR3 length: 17; CDR3 DNA: TGTGCCAGCAGCCAAGAGGGCCGCGGGGCCACCTATTTGGAGCAGTACTTC; CDR3 protein: CASSQEGRGATYLEQYF